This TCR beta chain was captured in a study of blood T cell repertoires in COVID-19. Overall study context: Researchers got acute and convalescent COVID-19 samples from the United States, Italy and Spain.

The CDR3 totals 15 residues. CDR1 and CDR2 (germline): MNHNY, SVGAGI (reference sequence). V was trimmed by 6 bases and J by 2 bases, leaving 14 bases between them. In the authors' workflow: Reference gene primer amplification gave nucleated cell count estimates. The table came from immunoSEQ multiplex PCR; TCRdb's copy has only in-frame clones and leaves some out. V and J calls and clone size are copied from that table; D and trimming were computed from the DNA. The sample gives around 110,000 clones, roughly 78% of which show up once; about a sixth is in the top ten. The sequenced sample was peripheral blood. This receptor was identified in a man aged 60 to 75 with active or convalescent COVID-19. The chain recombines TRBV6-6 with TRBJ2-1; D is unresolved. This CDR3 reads CASSDPDLPYNEQFF. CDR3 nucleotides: TGTGCCAGCAGCGATCCTGACTTGCCCTACAATGAGCAGTTCTTC.